This T cell receptor beta chain derives from a study of Ad26.COV2.S vaccination and SARS-CoV-2 variants (dated by TCRdb to about 2021). Regarding the research as a whole: Vaccine-arm donors came from COV1001, a multicentre, randomized, double-blind, placebo-controlled phase I-IIa trial of Ad26.COV2.S in healthy adults. Ad26.COV2.S was given intramuscularly at 5x10^10 or 1x10^11 viral particles, as a single shot or as two shots 56 days apart. The specificity and breadth of SARS-CoV-2-reactive T cell receptors after Ad26.COV2.S vaccination were assessed by TCRbeta repertoire sequencing. A total of approximately 30 samples were included in the TCR-sequenced set, comprising about 20 Ad26.COV2.S vaccine recipients, 5 placebo recipients and 8 SARS-CoV-2 convalescent individuals. Trial participants were randomized into five groups of five: low-dose or high-dose Ad26.COV2.S given once or twice, or placebo on both occasions. Blinding of investigators to trial group allocation was maintained during experiments and outcome assessment.

General study outcomes and caveats: Vaccine and placebo recipients had similar non-spike TCR breadth, a finding consistent with the vaccine containing only spike. Substantial breadth of spike-specific CD8+ and CD4+ T cell responses was reported after vaccination. The authors noted that total T cell responses may have been underestimated by the TCR breadth and depth analyses. The study was not powered for comparison of responses between vaccine doses or regimens. Spike-specific TCR breadth was higher in Ad26.COV2.S recipients than in placebo recipients (P = 0.0014).

A remark on this clone: Its antigen has not been determined. No clone much larger than this one lies a single base away; base qualities are absent.

The immunoSEQ Assay was the method used to sequence TCRbeta CDR3 regions. After extraction, genomic DNA underwent amplification by bias-controlled multiplex PCR, followed by high-throughput sequencing. Per the source publication's procedure: To quantify the absolute abundance of every unique TCRbeta CDR3 region, sequences were collapsed and filtered. Usable DNA was measured by amplifying reference genes present in all nucleated cells, and TCRbeta template counts were normalized to that usable DNA to estimate T cell fraction. Repertoire TCRs were annotated as SARS-CoV-2-specific by exact matching of V gene, CDR3 amino acid sequence and J gene to a known reactive TCR set. The reference SARS-CoV-2 TCR set was obtained from MIRA and was filtered for enrichment in COVID-19-positive ImmuneCODE repertoires, whereby public or cross-reactive TCRs were removed. Using the MIRA antigens, annotated TCRs were further analysed by specific ORF or by position within an ORF. Depth was the summed frequency of annotated unique rearrangements, while breadth was defined as annotated unique rearrangements over total unique productive rearrangements. Two-sided Wilcoxon rank-sum tests were applied when comparing TCR breadth between groups. TCRdb took this table from immuneACCESS and kept in-frame rearrangements with V and J called. Such tables lack part of the clones; where checked against another copy, unresolved V genes explain under half of the gap, and the rest is unexplained. V and J calls and clone size are those listed in that table; D and trimming were worked out from the DNA. The sample table shows 300,000 to 350,000 clones, and approximately 80% are seen once. The ten largest account for 2.1% of the sample.

Per the germline V gene, MNHEY is the CDR1 and SVGAGI is the CDR2. Trimming costs V 0 bases and J 4 bases, and their ends lie 13 bases apart. The CDR3, cysteine through phenylalanine, is 16 amino acids long. Only the CDR3 DNA is retained, 48 bases long and in frame from the first base. What the treatment or condition label conveys for this sample: some 20 received Ad26.COV2.S at low or high dose, single or two shots; five or six received placebo; per-sample allocation not given. Repertoires of vaccine and placebo recipients were sequenced from samples collected on day 63 after the first injection. Cohort 1b enrolled 25 adults aged 18-55 years at a single site in Boston, USA, between 29 July and 7 August 2020. Ad26.COV2.S was a replication-incompetent adenovirus type 26 vector expressing a prefusion-stabilized SARS-CoV-2 spike protein from the original Wuhan strain.

This clonotype originated in a person aged 18-65 years who received the Ad26.COV2.S COVID-19 vaccine or a placebo. Rearrangement joined TRBV6-5 to TRBJ2-1, and possibly TRBD2, on 5 matching bases. The material was peripheral blood, obtained in a trial of Ad26.COV2.S vaccine versus placebo. The DNA sequence follows: TGTGCCAGCAGTTACTCGAGCATAAGAGGGTACAATGAGCAGTTCTTC. It translates to CASSYSSIRGYNEQFF.